This T cell receptor (beta chain) was sequenced for a study of T cell repertoires in cytomegalovirus infection. In the study overall: In the study, CMV epitopes included recently identified HLA-C-restricted and well-studied HLA-B-restricted ones. TCR beta signatures that were public indicated CMV infection and matching HLA type. General study results and limits: Carriers of CMV and the relevant HLA type were discriminated by public TCR beta frequency. Ex vivo, HLA-C-restricted CMV-specific TCR beta clonotypes prevailed over the rest of the response.

Each CDR3 protein is one row after TCRdb ran MiXCR on the reads. Of 640,000 or so distinct CDR3 sequences listed, about 33% are singletons. The CDR3 is 14 amino acids. Trimming took off 8 bases at V and 4 bases at J, with 14 bases between the two ends. Per germline, CDR1 MGHDK and CDR2 SYGVNS. Worth noting for this clonotype: Its cognate antigen is unknown.

The J gene is TRBJ2-2, the V gene TRBV25-1; D is unclear. This clonotype was obtained from a human donor in good health (CMV status not recorded). Some clones in this sample may be carry-over from other donors' samples. The material sequenced was cultured PBMCs, taken from culture after CMV antigen stimulation. CDR3 coding DNA: TGTGCCAGCTCTGGCCAGCTGGGCACCGGGGAGCTGTTTTTT. It yields the protein CASSGQLGTGELFF.